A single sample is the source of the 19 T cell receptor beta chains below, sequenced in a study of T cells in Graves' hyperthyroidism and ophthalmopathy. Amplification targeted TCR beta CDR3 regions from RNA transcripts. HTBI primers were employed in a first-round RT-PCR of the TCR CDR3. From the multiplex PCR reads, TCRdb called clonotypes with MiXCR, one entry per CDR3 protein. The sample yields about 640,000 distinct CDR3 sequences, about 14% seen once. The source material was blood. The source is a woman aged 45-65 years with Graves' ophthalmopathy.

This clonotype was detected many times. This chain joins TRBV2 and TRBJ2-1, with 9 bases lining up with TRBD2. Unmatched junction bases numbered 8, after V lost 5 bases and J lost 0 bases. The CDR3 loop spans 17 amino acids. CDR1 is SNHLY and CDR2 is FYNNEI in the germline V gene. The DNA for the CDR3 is TGTGCCAGCAGTCCCGGGACTAGCAAAAGCTCCTACAATGAGCAGTTCTTC. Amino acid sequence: CASSPGTSKSSYNEQFF.

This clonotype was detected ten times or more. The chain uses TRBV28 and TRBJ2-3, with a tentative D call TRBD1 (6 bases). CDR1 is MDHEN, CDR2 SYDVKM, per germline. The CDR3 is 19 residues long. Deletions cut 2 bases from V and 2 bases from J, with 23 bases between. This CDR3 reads CASSLEGVGQIPYTDTQYF. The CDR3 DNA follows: TGTGCCAGCAGTTTAGAGGGGGTGGGGCAGATACCCTACACAGATACGCAGTATTTT.

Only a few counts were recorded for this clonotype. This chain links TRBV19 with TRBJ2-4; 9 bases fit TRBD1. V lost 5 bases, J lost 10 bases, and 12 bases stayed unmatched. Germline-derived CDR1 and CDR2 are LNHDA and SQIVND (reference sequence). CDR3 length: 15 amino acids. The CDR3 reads CASSLKGQGSDIQYF. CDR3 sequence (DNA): TGTGCCAGTAGTCTCAAGGGACAGGGAAGCGATATTCAGTACTTC.

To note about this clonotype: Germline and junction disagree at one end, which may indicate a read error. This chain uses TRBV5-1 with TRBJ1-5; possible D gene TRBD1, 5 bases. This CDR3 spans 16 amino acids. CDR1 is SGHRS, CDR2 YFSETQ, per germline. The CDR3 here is CASSLKGPYSNQPQHF. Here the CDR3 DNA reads TGTGCCAGCAGCTTAAAGGGACCTTATAGCAATCAGCCCCAGCATTTT.

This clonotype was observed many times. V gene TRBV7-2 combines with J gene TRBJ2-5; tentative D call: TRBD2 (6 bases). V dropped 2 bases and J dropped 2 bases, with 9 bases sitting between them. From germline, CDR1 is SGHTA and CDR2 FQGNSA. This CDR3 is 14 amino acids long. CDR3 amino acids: CASSLTRGQETQYF. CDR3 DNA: TGTGCCAGCAGCTTAACGCGGGGTCAAGAGACCCAGTACTTC.

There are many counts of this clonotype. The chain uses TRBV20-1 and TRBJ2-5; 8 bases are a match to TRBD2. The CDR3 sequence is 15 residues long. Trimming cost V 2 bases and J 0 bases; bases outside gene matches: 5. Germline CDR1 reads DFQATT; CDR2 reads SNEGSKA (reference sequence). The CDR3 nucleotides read TGCAGTGCTAGACTAGCGGGTGGATACCAAGAGACCCAGTACTTC. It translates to CSARLAGGYQETQYF.

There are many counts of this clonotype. The CDR3 loop is CSARWRDPQETQYF. The DNA of the CDR3 is TGCAGTGCTAGATGGAGGGATCCCCAAGAGACCCAGTACTTC. This chain joins TRBV20-1 and TRBJ2-5; TRBD2 is a possible D gene (6 bases). With 2 bases removed from V and 1 base from J, the gap between germline ends came to 11 bases. CDR1 is DFQATT, CDR2 SNEGSKA, per germline (reference sequence). CDR3 length: 14 amino acids.

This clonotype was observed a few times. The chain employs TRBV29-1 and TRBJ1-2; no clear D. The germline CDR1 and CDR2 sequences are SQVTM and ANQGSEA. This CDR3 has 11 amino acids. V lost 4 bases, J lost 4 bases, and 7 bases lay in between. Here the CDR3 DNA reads TGCAGCGTTGTGTTTGCCTATGGCTACACCTTC. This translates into CSVVFAYGYTF.

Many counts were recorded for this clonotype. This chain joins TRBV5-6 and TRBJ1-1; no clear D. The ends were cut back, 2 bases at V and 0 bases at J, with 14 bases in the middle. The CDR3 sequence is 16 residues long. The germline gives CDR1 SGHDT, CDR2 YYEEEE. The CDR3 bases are TGTGCCAGCAGCTTTTGGGTGAGGGTTGTGAACACTGAAGCTTTCTTT. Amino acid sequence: CASSFWVRVVNTEAFF.

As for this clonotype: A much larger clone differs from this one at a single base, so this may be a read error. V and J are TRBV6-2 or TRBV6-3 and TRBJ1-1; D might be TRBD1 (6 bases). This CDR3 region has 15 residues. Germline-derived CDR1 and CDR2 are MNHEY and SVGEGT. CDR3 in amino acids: CASSFVGGAWTGAFF. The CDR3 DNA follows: TGTGCCAGCAGTTTCGTGGGGGGCGCCTGGACTGGAGCTTTCTTT.

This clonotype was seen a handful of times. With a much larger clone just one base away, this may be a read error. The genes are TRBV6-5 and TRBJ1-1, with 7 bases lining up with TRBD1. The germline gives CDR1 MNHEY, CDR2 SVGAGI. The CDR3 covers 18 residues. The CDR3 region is CASSSTLGTAWMNTEASF. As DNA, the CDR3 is TGTGCCAGCAGTTCGACCCTTGGGACAGCATGGATGAACACTGAAGCTTCCTTT.

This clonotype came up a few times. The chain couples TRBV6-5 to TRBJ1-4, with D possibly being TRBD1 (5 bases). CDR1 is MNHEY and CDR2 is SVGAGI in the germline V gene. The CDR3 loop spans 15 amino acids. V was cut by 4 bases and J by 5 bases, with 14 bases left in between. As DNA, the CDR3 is TGTGCCAGCAGTTCCCCGGGGCAGGAGAATGAAAAACTGTTTTTT. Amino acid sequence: CASSSPGQENEKLFF.

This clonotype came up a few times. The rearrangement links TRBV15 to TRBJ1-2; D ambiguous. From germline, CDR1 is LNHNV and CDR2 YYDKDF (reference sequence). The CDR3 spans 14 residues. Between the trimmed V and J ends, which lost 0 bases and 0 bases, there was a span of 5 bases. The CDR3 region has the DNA TGTGCCACCAGCAGAGAAGGAACTAACTATGGCTACACCTTC. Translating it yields CATSREGTNYGYTF.

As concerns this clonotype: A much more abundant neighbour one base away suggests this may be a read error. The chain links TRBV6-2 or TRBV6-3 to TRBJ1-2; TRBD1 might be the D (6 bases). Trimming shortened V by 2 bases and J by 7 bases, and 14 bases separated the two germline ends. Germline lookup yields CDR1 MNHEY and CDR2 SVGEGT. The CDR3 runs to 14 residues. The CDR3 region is CASSYTGRSRGYTF. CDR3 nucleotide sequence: TGTGCCAGCAGTTACACAGGGCGGAGTCGTGGCTACACCTTC.

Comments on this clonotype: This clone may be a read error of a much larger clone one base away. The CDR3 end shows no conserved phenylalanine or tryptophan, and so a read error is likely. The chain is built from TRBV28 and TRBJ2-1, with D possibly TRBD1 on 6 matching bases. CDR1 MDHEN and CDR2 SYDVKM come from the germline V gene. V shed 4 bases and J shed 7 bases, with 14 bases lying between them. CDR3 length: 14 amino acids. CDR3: CASSSTGLVNEQFL. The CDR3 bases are TGTGCCAGCAGTTCGACAGGACTTGTGAATGAGCAGTTCTTA.

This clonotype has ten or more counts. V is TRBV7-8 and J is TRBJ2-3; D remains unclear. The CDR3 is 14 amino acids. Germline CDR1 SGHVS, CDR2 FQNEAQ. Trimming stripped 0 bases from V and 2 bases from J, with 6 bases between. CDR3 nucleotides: TGTGCCAGCAGCTTAGCGATCGTCACAGATACGCAGTATTTT. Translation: CASSLAIVTDTQYF.

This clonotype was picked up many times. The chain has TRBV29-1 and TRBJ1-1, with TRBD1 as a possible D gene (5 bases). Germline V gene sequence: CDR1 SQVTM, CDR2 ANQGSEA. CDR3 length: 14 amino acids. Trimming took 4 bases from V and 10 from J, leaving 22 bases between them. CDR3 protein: CSVAGTAMGGGAFF. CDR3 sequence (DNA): TGCAGCGTTGCCGGGACGGCCATGGGTGGGGGAGCTTTCTTT.

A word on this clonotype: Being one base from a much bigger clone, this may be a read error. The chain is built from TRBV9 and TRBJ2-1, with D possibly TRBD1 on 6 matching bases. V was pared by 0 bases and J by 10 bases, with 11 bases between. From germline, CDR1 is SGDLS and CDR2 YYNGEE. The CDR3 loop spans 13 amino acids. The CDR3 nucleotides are TGTGCCAGCAGCGTAGGGCAGGGGTACGAGCAGTTCTTC. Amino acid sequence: CASSVGQGYEQFF.

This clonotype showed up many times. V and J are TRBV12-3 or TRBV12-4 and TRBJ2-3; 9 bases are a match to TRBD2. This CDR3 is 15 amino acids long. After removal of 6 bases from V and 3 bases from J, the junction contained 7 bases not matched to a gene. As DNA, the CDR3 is TGTGCCAGCAGCCCGACTAGCGGACGAACAGATACGCAGTATTTT. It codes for CASSPTSGRTDTQYF.